These 18 T cell receptor beta chains originate from one sample sequenced in a study of T cell repertoires in cytomegalovirus infection. TCRdb ran MiXCR on the reads and lists one entry per CDR3 protein. Of approximately 180,000 distinct CDR3 sequences in the sample, about a sixth were seen once. Sequencing was done on a sample of CD8+ T cells from PBMCs. All receptors come from a human donor in good health (CMV status not recorded). Some clones in this sample may be carry-over from other donors' samples.

This chain links TRBV7-9 with TRBJ2-7; 7 bases agree with TRBD1. CDR1 and CDR2 from the germline V gene are SEHNR and FQNEAQ (reference sequence). The length of the CDR3 is 15 residues. The trim removed 5 bases at V and 1 base at J, leaving 8 bases unmatched. The CDR3 coding sequence is TGTGCCAGCAGCAGCAACAGGGGAACGTCCTACGAGCAGTACTTC. Protein sequence: CASSSNRGTSYEQYF.

This chain uses TRBV7-3 with TRBJ2-3; D ambiguous. The CDR3 covers 13 residues. Germline values: CDR1 SGHTA, CDR2 FQGTGA. V lost 3 bases to trimming and J lost 2 bases, with 6 bases between them. CDR3 nucleotide sequence: TGTGCCAGCAGCTTGGGATTCACAGATACGCAGTATTTT. Residues: CASSLGFTDTQYF.

J is TRBJ1-5 and V is TRBV6-2 or TRBV6-3; a possible D gene is TRBD1 (6 bases). The CDR3 consists of 14 residues. Germline V gene lookup returns CDR1 MNHEY and CDR2 SVGEGT. The V end was cut by 6 bases, the J end by 6 bases, with 15 bases between. DNA of the CDR3: TGTGCCAGCAGATACCCAGGGGACGCTCAGCCCCAGCATTTT. Residues: CASRYPGDAQPQHF.

This chain connects TRBV12-3 or TRBV12-4 to TRBJ2-1; possibly TRBD2 for D (6 bases). CDR3 length: 22 residues. V dropped 1 base and J dropped 5 bases, with 33 bases sitting between them. The CDR3 coding sequence is TGTGCCAGCAGTTTAGGCCCCCCCAGGCCCCTTTGGTGGCGGGGCTACGACAATGAGCAGTTCTTC. Its protein is CASSLGPPRPLWWRGYDNEQFF.

This clonotype was counted a few times. This sequence joins TRBV4-3 and TRBJ1-1; D remains ambiguous. V lost 0 bases and J 1 base, leaving 6 bases between the germline ends. Germline CDR1 reads LGHNA; CDR2 reads YSLEER. The CDR3 covers 14 residues. CDR3 sequence: CASSQEGWNTEAFF. The DNA of the CDR3 is TGCGCCAGCAGCCAAGAGGGGTGGAACACTGAAGCTTTCTTT.

The chain joins TRBV2 to TRBJ1-1; 7 nucleotides match TRBD1. The CDR3 contains 12 residues. Germline V lookup: CDR1 SNHLY, CDR2 FYNNEI. V was clipped by 9 bases and J by 11 bases; unmatched bases: 12. The CDR3: CASQGDRVHAFF. CDR3 DNA sequence: TGTGCCAGTCAGGGTGACAGGGTACATGCTTTCTTT.

V gene TRBV6-5 combines with J gene TRBJ2-3; 7 positions agree with TRBD1. V shed 5 bases and J 3 bases; nucleotides not matched to a gene: 5. Germline CDR1 MNHEY, CDR2 SVGAGI. This CDR3 has 14 residues. This chain's CDR3 is CASSPGQPTDTQYF. The CDR3 DNA follows: TGTGCCAGCAGTCCGGGACAGCCGACAGATACGCAGTATTTT.

V gene TRBV15 combines with J gene TRBJ2-2; 7 positions match TRBD1. CDR1 and CDR2 (germline): LNHNV, YYDKDF (reference sequence). This CDR3 is built from 16 residues. J was trimmed by 1 base and V by 0 bases; bases with no gene match: 2. The CDR3 reads CATSRDRDRNTGELFF. As DNA, the CDR3 is TGTGCCACCAGCAGAGACCGGGACAGGAACACCGGGGAGCTGTTTTTT.

The chain employs TRBV14 and TRBJ1-2, with D perhaps TRBD1 (5 bases). Germline V gives CDR1 SGHDN, CDR2 FVKESK. Between the trimmed V and J ends, which lost 4 bases and 3 bases, there was a span of 15 bases. The CDR3 contains 15 residues. Written as DNA, the CDR3 is TGTGCCAGCAGCCGTGGATCCAGGGTAGACTATGGCTACACCTTC. Translating gives CASSRGSRVDYGYTF. The full variable domain, with the rest looked up from reference TRBV14 and TRBJ1-2, is EAGVTQFPSHSVIEKGQTVTLRCDPISGHDNLYWYRRVMGKEIKFLLHFVKESKQDESGMPNNRFLAERTGGTYSTLKVQPAELEDSGVYFCASSRGSRVDYGYTFGSGTRLTVV.

The genes are TRBV7-6 and TRBJ2-3; 8 bases align to TRBD1. The CDR3 spans 15 residues. J lost 2 bases, V lost 4 bases, and 5 bases had no gene match. Looked up from germline, CDR1 is SGHVS and CDR2 is FNYEAQ. This CDR3 reads CASSSPTGDTDTQYF. Here the CDR3 DNA reads TGTGCCAGCAGCTCCCCGACAGGGGACACAGATACGCAGTATTTT.

The CDR3 loop is CSARGTANYGYTF. The CDR3 coding sequence is TGCAGTGCTAGAGGGACAGCTAACTATGGCTACACCTTC. This sequence joins TRBV20-1 and TRBJ1-2, with D possibly being TRBD1 (6 bases). Trimming took 1 base from V and 0 from J, leaving 6 bases between them. The germline gives CDR1 DFQATT, CDR2 SNEGSKA (reference sequence). CDR3 size: 13 residues.

In this sample, this clonotype turned up a few times. The chain carries TRBV7-9 and TRBJ1-1; 11 bases match TRBD1. The CDR3 loop spans 17 amino acids. Germline CDR1 and CDR2: SEHNR and FQNEAQ (reference sequence). V lost 5 bases and J lost 3; bases outside the gene matches: 11. CDR3 amino acids: CASSPRDRGLSDTEAFF. DNA of the CDR3: TGTGCCAGCAGCCCCCGGGACAGGGGGTTGAGTGACACTGAAGCTTTCTTT.

This clonotype occurred many times. This sequence joins TRBV7-9 and TRBJ2-1; D is undetermined. This CDR3 region has 17 residues. CDR1 and CDR2 from the germline V gene are SEHNR and FQNEAQ (reference sequence). The ends were cut back, 4 bases at V and 4 bases at J, with 20 bases in the middle. CDR3 loop: CASSSPADRETYNEQFF. CDR3 nucleotide sequence: TGTGCCAGCAGCTCTCCCGCCGATAGGGAAACGTACAATGAGCAGTTCTTC.

This clonotype was counted a few times. The chain employs TRBV7-2 and TRBJ2-3; TRBD2 is a possible D gene (5 bases). The CDR3 has 13 residues. Trimming took off 5 bases at V and 5 bases at J, with 11 bases between the two ends. CDR1 is SGHTA and CDR2 is FQGNSA in the germline V gene. The CDR3 protein is CASSERVGDTQYF. For the CDR3, the DNA is TGTGCCAGCAGCGAGAGGGTCGGAGATACGCAGTATTTT.

This chain uses TRBV5-1 with TRBJ2-7; no definite D call. Germline V gene lookup returns CDR1 SGHRS and CDR2 YFSETQ. The CDR3 consists of 16 residues. V was trimmed by 4 bases and J by 0 bases, leaving 17 bases between them. CDR3 DNA: TGCGCCAGCAGCGACCCCCCGGCTGGCAGCTCCTACGAGCAGTACTTC. The encoded protein is CASSDPPAGSSYEQYF.

The V and J genes are TRBV10-3 and TRBJ2-7; D is possibly TRBD2 (5 bases). This CDR3 has 13 amino acids. The germline V gene encodes CDR1 ENHRY and CDR2 SYGVKD. V was shortened by 6 bases and J by 4 bases, with 13 bases between the two germline ends. The CDR3 spells CAISRGETYEQYF. DNA of the CDR3: TGTGCCATCAGCCGTGGGGAGACTTACGAGCAGTACTTC.

The chain combines TRBV13 with TRBJ2-1, with 10 bases matching TRBD2. Germline V gives CDR1 PRHDT, CDR2 FYEKMQ (reference sequence). The V gene end was trimmed by 5 bases and the J gene end by 4 bases; junction bases not matched to a gene: 11. The CDR3 runs to 17 residues. This CDR3 is CASSRETLAGVYNEQFF. DNA of the CDR3: TGTGCCAGCAGCCGTGAGACCCTAGCGGGGGTTTACAATGAGCAGTTCTTC.

This chain uses TRBV20-1 with TRBJ2-7; 11 nucleotides align to TRBD1. Germline V gene lookup returns CDR1 DFQATT and CDR2 SNEGSKA (reference sequence). The J segment lost 1 base and the V segment lost 5 bases, leaving 7 bases of the junction unmatched. The CDR3 covers 15 residues. The CDR3 nucleotides read TGCAGTGCTGCGGGGGGACAGGGGGGATCCTACGAGCAGTACTTC. Translation: CSAAGGQGGSYEQYF.